The 5 T cell receptor beta chains below all came from one sample that was sequenced in a study of cytomegalovirus exposure and HLA in healthy donors. 13 Jbeta primers and 60 Vbeta primers were used for the PCR. Measured with immunoSEQ multiplex PCR; TCRdb has only the in-frame clones, and not every one. The sample gives about 200,000 clones, over 65% of which show up once; 2.5% to 3.5% is in the top ten. The specimen sequenced was PBMCs. These receptors were taken from a woman aged 25 to 39 in good health and CMV-seronegative.

CDR3 sequence: CASSWGTSGNTGELFF. The DNA for the CDR3 is TGCGCCAGCAGCTGGGGGACTAGCGGGAACACCGGGGAGCTGTTTTTT. J is TRBJ2-2 and V is TRBV5-1, with 11 bases fitting TRBD2. V lost 3 bases, J lost 1 base, and 2 bases stayed unmatched. Germline V lookup: CDR1 SGHRS, CDR2 YFSETQ. The CDR3 is made up of 16 amino acids.

This clone has a single count. This sequence joins TRBV6-1 and TRBJ1-4, with a possible D match to TRBD1 (6 bases). Trimming cost V 2 bases and J 3 bases, with 19 bases left between them. CDR1 and CDR2 (germline): MNHNS, SASEGT. The CDR3 loop spans 18 amino acids. The CDR3 loop is CASSEIVVGGLANEKLFF. CDR3 coding DNA: TGTGCCAGCAGTGAAATAGTCGTCGGGGGGCTAGCTAATGAAAAACTGTTTTTT.

The chain recombines TRBV19 with TRBJ2-5; D uncertain. CDR1 LNHDA and CDR2 SQIVND come from the germline V gene (reference sequence). Trimming left V 3 bases short and J 4 bases short, with 12 bases between. CDR3 size: 14 residues. The CDR3 sequence is CASSMTDRVETQYF. The CDR3 DNA sequence: TGTGCCAGTAGTATGACGGATCGGGTAGAGACCCAGTACTTC.

The CDR3 sequence: CATSTGGRVTGELFF. In nucleotides, the CDR3 is TGTGCCACCAGCACCGGCGGGAGGGTCACCGGGGAGCTGTTTTTT. The rearrangement links TRBV15 to TRBJ2-2; 9 bases fit TRBD2. This CDR3 spans 15 amino acids. J lost 4 bases, V lost 4 bases, and 4 bases had no gene match. In germline, CDR1 is LNHNV, CDR2 YYDKDF (reference sequence).

The chain combines TRBV6-5 with TRBJ1-1; D not certain. The CDR3 length is 15 residues. Between the trimmed V and J ends, which lost 0 bases and 4 bases, there was a span of 12 bases. Germline CDR1 and CDR2: MNHEY and SVGAGI. The CDR3 DNA reads as TGTGCCAGCAGTTACTCGAGAGCACCGAGCACTGAAGCTTTCTTT. Protein: CASSYSRAPSTEAFF.